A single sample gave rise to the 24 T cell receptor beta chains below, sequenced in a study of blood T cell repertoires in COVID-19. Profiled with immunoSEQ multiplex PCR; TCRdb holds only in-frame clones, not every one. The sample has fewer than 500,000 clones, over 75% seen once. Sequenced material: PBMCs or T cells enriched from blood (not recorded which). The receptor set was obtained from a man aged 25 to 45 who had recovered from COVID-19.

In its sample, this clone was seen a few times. CDR3 nucleotide sequence: TGTGCCAGCATAACGGCTCGGGCGGGAGGGGCAGATACGCAGTATTTT. The encoded protein is CASITARAGGADTQYF. This chain joins TRBV28 and TRBJ2-3, with TRBD2 matching over 9 bases. Germline-derived CDR1 and CDR2 are MDHEN and SYDVKM. V lost 7 bases and J lost 4; bases outside the gene matches: 12. The CDR3 is made up of 16 amino acids.

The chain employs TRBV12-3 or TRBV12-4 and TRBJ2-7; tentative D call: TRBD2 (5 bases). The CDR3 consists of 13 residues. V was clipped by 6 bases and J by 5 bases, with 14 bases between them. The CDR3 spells CASSSDPGDEQYF. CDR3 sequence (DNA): TGTGCCAGCAGCTCGGACCCCGGGGACGAGCAGTACTTC.

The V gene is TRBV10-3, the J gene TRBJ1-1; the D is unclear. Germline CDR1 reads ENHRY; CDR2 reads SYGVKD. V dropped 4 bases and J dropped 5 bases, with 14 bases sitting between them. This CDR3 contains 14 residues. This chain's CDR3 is CAISGGGLTTEAFF. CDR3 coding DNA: TGTGCCATCAGTGGGGGAGGGCTGACGACTGAAGCTTTCTTT.

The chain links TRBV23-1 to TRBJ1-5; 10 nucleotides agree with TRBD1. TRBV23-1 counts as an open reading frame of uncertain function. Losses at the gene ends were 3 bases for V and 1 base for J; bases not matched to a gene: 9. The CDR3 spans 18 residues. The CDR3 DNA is TGCGCCAGCAGTCATCCGGGACAGGGGTTTGAAAGCAATCAGCCCCAGCATTTT. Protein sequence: CASSHPGQGFESNQPQHF.

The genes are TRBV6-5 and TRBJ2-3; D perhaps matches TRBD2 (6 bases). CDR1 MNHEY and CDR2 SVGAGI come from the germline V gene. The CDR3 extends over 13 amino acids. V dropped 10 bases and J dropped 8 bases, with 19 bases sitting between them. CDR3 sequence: CATREDSRSTQYF. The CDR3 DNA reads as TGTGCCACCAGGGAGGACTCCCGGAGTACGCAGTATTTT.

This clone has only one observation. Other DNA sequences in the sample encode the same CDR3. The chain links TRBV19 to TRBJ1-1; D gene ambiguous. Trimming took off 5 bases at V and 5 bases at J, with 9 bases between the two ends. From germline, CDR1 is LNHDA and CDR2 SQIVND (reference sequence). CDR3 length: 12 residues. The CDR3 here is CASSPGWTEAFF. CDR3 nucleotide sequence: TGTGCCAGTAGTCCGGGGTGGACTGAAGCTTTCTTT.

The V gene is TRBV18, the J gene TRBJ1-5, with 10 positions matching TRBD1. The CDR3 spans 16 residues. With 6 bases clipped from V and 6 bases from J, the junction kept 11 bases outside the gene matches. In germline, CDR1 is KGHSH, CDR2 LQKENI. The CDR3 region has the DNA TGTGCCAGCTCCCGATCCGGGACAGGGGACGGTCAGCCCCAGCATTTT. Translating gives CASSRSGTGDGQPQHF.

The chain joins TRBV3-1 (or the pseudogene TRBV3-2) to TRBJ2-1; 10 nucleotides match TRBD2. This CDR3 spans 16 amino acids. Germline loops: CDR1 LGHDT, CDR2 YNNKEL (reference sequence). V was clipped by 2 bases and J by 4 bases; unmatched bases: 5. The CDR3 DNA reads TGTGCCAGCAGCCAACAGCTAGCGGGAGTTTACAATGAGCAGTTCTTC. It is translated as CASSQQLAGVYNEQFF.

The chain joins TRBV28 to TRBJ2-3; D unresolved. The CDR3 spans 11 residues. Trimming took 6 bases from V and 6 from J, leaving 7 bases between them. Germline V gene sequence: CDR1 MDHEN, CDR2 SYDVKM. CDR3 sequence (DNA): TGTGCCAGCAGGTCTCCCGATACGCAGTATTTT. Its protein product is CASRSPDTQYF. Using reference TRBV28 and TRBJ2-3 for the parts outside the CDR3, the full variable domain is DVKVTQSSRYLVKRTGEKVFLECVQDMDHENMFWYRQDPGLGLRLIYFSYDVKMKEKGDIPEGYSVSREKKERFSLILESASTNQTSMYLCASRSPDTQYFGPGTRLTVL.

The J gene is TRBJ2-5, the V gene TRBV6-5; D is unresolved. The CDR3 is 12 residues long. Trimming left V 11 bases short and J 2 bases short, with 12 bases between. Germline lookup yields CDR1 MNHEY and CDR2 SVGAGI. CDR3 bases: TGTGCCCCTTGGAGTTATCAAGAGACCCAGTACTTC. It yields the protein CAPWSYQETQYF.

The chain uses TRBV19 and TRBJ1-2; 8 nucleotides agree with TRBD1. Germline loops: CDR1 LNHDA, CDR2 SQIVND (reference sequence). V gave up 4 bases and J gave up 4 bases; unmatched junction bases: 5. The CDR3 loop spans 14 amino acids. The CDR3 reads CASSTGGIGYGYTF. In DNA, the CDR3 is TGTGCCAGTAGTACAGGGGGCATCGGCTATGGCTACACCTTC.

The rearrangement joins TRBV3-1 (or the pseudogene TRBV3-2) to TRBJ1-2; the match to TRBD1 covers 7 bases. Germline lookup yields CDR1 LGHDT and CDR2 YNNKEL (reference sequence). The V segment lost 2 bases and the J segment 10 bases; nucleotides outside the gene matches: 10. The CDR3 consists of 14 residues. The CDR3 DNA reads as TGTGCCAGCAGCCAACAGACAGGGACGGTTGTCTACACCTTC. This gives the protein CASSQQTGTVVYTF.

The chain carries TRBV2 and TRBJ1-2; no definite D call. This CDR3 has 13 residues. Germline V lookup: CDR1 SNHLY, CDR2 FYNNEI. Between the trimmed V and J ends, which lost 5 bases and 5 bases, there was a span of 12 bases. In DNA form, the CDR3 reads TGTGCCAGCAGTCAGAGGACTACGTATGGCTACACCTTC. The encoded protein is CASSQRTTYGYTF.

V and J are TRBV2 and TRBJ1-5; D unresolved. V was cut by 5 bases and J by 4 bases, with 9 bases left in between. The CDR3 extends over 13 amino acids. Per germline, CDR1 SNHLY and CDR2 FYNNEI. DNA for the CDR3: TGTGCCAGCAGTCCCGATCAGAATCAGCCCCAGCATTTT. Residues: CASSPDQNQPQHF.

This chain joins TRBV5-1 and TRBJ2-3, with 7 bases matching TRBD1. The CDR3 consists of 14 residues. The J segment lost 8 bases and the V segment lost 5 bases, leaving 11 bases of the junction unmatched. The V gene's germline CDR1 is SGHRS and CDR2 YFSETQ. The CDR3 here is CASRDRDKLSTQYF. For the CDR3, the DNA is TGCGCCAGCAGAGACAGGGACAAACTTAGTACGCAGTATTTT.

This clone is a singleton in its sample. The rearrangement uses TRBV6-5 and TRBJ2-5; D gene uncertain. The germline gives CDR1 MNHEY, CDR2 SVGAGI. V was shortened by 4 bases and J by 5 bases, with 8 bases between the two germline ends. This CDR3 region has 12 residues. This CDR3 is CASSSPQETQYF. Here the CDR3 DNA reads TGTGCCAGCAGTTCCCCCCAGGAGACCCAGTACTTC.

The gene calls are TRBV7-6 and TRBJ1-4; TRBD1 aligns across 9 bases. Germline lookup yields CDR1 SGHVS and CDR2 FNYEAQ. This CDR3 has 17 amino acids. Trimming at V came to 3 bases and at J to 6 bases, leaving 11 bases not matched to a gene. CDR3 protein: CASSLELSQGAYEKLFF. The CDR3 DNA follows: TGTGCCAGCAGCTTGGAACTTTCACAGGGGGCGTATGAAAAACTGTTTTTT.

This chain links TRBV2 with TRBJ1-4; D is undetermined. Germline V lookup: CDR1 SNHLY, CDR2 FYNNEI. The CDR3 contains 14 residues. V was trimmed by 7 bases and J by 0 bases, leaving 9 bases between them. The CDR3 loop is CASNSRATNEKLFF. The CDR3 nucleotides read TGTGCCAGCAATTCCCGCGCAACTAATGAAAAACTGTTTTTT.

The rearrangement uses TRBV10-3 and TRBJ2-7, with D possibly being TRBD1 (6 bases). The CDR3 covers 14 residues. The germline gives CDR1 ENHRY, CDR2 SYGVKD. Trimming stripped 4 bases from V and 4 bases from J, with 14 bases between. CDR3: CAISVYRDPYEQYF. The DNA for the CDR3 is TGTGCCATCAGTGTATACAGGGATCCTTACGAGCAGTACTTC.

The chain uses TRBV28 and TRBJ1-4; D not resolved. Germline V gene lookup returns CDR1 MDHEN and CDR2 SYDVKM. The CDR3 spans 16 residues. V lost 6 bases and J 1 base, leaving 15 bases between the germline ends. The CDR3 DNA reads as TGTGCCAGCAGCCCTGGAGGAGCCAGAACTAATGAAAAACTGTTTTTT. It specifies CASSPGGARTNEKLFF. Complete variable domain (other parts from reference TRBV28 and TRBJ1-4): DVKVTQSSRYLVKRTGEKVFLECVQDMDHENMFWYRQDPGLGLRLIYFSYDVKMKEKGDIPEGYSVSREKKERFSLILESASTNQTSMYLCASSPGGARTNEKLFFGSGTQLSVL.

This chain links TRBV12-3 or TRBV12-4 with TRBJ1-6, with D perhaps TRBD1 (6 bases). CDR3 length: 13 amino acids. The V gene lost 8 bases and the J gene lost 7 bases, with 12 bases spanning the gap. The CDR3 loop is CASQQGGNSPLHF. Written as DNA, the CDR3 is TGTGCCAGCCAACAGGGTGGCAATTCACCCCTCCACTTT.

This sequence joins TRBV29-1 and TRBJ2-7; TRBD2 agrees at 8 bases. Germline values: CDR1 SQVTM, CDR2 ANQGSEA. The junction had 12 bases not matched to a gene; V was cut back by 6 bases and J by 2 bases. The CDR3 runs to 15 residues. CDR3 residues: CSVMKGQRGTYEQYF. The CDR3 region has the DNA TGCAGCGTCATGAAAGGACAGCGGGGGACCTACGAGCAGTACTTC.

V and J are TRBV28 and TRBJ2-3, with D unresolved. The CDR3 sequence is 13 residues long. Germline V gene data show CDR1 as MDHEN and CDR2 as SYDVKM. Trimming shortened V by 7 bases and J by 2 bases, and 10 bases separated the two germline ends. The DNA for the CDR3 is TGTGCCAGCACCGGAGTGATCACAGATACGCAGTATTTT. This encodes CASTGVITDTQYF.

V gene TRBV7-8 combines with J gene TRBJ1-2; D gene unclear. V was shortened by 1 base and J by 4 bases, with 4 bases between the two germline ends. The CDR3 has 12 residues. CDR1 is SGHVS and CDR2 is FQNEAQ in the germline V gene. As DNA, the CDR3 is TGTGCCAGCAGCTTAGACAGCTATGGCTACACCTTC. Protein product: CASSLDSYGYTF.